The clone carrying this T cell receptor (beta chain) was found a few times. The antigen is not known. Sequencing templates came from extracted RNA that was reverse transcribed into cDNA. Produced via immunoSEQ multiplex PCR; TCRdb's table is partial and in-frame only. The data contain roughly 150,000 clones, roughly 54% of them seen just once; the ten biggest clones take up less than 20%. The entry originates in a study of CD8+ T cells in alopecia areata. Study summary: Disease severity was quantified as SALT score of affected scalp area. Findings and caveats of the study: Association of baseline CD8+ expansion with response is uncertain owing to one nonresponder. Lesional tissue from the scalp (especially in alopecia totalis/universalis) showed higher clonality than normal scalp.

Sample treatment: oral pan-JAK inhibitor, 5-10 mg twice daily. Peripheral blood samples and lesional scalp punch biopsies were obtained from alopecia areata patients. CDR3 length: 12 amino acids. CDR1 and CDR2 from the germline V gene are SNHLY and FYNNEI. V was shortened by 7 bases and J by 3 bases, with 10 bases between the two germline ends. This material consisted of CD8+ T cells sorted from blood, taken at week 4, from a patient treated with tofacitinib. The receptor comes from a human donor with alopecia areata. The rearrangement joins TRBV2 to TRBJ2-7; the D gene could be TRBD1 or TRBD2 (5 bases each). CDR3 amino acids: CASTEGNYEQYF. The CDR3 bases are TGTGCCAGCACAGAGGGGAACTACGAGCAGTACTTC.